The 5 T cell receptor beta chains reported below all come from one sample, sequenced in a study of OX40 agonist ivuxolimab in advanced cancers. Libraries were made using the immunoSEQ multiplex PCR assay. TCRdb stores this immuneACCESS table with in-frame sequences only. Part of the clones is absent; in the studies checked, under half of the shortfall reflects unresolved V genes, and no reason is known for the rest. A total of some 74,000 clones appear in this sample, almost 85% of them only once. Around 5% of the sample is in the top ten clones. The sample in question was CD4+ or CD8+ T cells sorted from blood, obtained in a trial of the OX40 agonist ivuxolimab. The receptors come from an adult with an advanced solid tumor such as melanoma, head and neck, liver or kidney cancer.

This clone was seen just once. This chain's CDR3 is CASSDQDSLRGYGYTF. In nucleotides, the CDR3 is TGTGCCAGCTCAGATCAGGACTCGCTTCGTGGGTATGGCTACACCTTC. The chain joins TRBV18 to TRBJ1-2, with D uncertain. The germline V and J ends were trimmed by 5 bases and 5 bases, with 21 bases remaining between them. The CDR3 consists of 16 residues. Germline V gene sequence: CDR1 KGHSH, CDR2 LQKENI.

This chain uses TRBV18 with TRBJ1-1; 8 bases fit TRBD1. The J segment lost 5 bases and the V segment lost 2 bases, leaving 7 bases of the junction unmatched. The germline V gene encodes CDR1 KGHSH and CDR2 LQKENI. The CDR3 contains 15 residues. CDR3 sequence: CASSPLGTGGTEAFF. The CDR3 nucleotides are TGTGCCAGCTCACCATTGGGGACAGGCGGTACTGAAGCTTTCTTT.

There are a few counts of this clone. The gene calls are TRBV5-5 and TRBJ1-1, with D maybe TRBD1 (6 bases). Germline CDR1 SGHKS, CDR2 YYEKEE (reference sequence). V shed 5 bases and J shed 5 bases, with 16 bases lying between them. This CDR3 is built from 14 residues. The DNA of the CDR3 is TGTGCCAGCAGTCCGATCCTCAGGGGAACTGAAGCTTTCTTT. Translating it yields CASSPILRGTEAFF.

The chain employs TRBV18 and TRBJ2-3, with 9 bases lining up with TRBD2. The germline V gene encodes CDR1 KGHSH and CDR2 LQKENI. The V segment lost 6 bases and the J segment 0 bases; nucleotides outside the gene matches: 4. The CDR3 runs to 15 residues. The CDR3 is CASSSTSGSTDTQYF. The CDR3 DNA sequence: TGTGCCAGCTCGTCAACTAGCGGGAGCACAGATACGCAGTATTTT.

The chain has TRBV28 and TRBJ2-2; 12 bases agree with TRBD2. This CDR3 is 15 amino acids long. Germline V gene sequence: CDR1 MDHEN, CDR2 SYDVKM. J was trimmed by 7 bases and V by 6 bases; bases with no gene match: 6. The CDR3 DNA is TGTGCCAGCAGGCCTACTAGCGGGGGGAACGGGGAGCTGTTTTTT. As protein: CASRPTSGGNGELFF.